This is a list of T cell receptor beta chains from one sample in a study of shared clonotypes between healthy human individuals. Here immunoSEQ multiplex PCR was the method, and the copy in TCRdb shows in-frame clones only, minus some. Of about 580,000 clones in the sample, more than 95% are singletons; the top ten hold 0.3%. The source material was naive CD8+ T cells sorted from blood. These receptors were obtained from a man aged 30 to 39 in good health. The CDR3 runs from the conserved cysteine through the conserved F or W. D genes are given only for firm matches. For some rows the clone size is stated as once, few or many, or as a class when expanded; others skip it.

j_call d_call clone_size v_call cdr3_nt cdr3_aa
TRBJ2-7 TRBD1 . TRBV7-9 TGTGCCAGCAGCCCGAGGGACAGACACGAGCAGTACTTC CASSPRDRHEQYF
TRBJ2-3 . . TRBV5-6 TGTGCCAGCAGCTTGCAAGAGGAGGCAGATACGCAGTATTTT CASSLQEEADTQYF
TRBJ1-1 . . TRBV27 TGTGCCAGCAGTTTGCCCGGGCGGGATGAAGCTTTCTTT CASSLPGRDEAFF
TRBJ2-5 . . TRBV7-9 TGTGCCAGCAGCTTAGCGGAGGGCAGGCAAGAGACCCAGTACTTC CASSLAEGRQETQYF
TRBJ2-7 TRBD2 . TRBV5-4 TGTGCCAGCAGCTCGGGGACTAGCGGGAAGGGCGAACAGTACTTC CASSSGTSGKGEQYF
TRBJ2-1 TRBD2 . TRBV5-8 TGTGCCAGCAGCTTGGGTCAGGGACTAGCGTTGTACAATGAGCAGTTCTTC CASSLGQGLALYNEQFF
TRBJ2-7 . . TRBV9 TGTGCCAGCAGCGTAGGAGGACGTTCCTACGAGCAGTACTTC CASSVGGRSYEQYF
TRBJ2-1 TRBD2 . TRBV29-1 TGCAGCCATAGGACTAGCGGTTACAATGAGCAGTTCTTC CSHRTSGYNEQFF
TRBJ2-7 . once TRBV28 TGTGCCAGCACCCCAGGTCGGGCAGGTTTTGCACCAAGCTCCTACGAGCAGTACTTC CASTPGRAGFAPSSYEQYF
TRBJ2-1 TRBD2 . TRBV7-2 TGTGCCAGCAGGGCGGGGGCCTACAATGAGCAGTTCTTC CASRAGAYNEQFF